This T cell receptor beta chain is drawn from a study of blood T cell repertoires in COVID-19. Authors' methods: Reference gene primer amplification yielded estimated nucleated cell counts. Profiling relied on immunoSEQ multiplex PCR, and the TCRdb table lists in-frame clones only, not all of them. V, J and clone size are taken as reported in that table, and D and trimming were inferred from the DNA itself. This sample has more than 200,000 clones, with approximately 83% found just once. There are 14 residues in the CDR3. CDR1 and CDR2 (germline): LNHDA, SQIVND (reference sequence). With 7 bases removed from V and 4 bases from J, the gap between germline ends came to 14 bases.

The V and J genes are TRBV19 and TRBJ1-5, with D possibly being TRBD1 (6 bases). The sequence was collected from an older man with acute or convalescent COVID-19. Material for sequencing was peripheral blood. DNA for the CDR3: TGTGCCAGTACCTTACAGGGTATGAATCAGCCCCAGCATTTT. Translated, it gives CASTLQGMNQPQHF.